A single sample gave rise to the 10 T cell receptor beta chains below, sequenced in a study of technical replicates of blood from several donors. Assay: immunoSEQ multiplex PCR; the TCRdb copy retains only in-frame clones and omits some. The sample carries roughly 79,000 clones, 75% to 95% recorded once. The specimen was T cells isolated from PBMCs. Every receptor here comes from a human donor in good health. Some clones in this sample may be carry-over from other donors' samples.

CDR3 residues: CASSVSGAAYEQYF. The CDR3, as DNA: TGTGCCAGCAGCGTATCAGGGGCCGCCTACGAGCAGTACTTC. V is TRBV9 and J is TRBJ2-7; TRBD1 is a possible D gene (6 bases). V was cut by 1 base and J by 2 bases, with 10 bases left in between. From germline, CDR1 is SGDLS and CDR2 YYNGEE. This CDR3 is built from 14 residues.

V is TRBV7-9 and J is TRBJ2-3; a possible D gene is TRBD1 (6 bases). This CDR3 comprises 18 residues. Germline CDR1 and CDR2: SEHNR and FQNEAQ (reference sequence). V lost 4 bases and J lost 3, with 23 bases in between. The CDR3 sequence is CASSSPGPRGSATDTQYF. In nucleotides, the CDR3 is TGTGCCAGCAGCTCCCCCGGGCCCAGGGGTAGCGCAACAGATACGCAGTATTTT.

The rearrangement uses TRBV5-1 and TRBJ2-5; TRBD1 is a possible D gene (7 bases). CDR3 length: 14 amino acids. Germline-derived CDR1 and CDR2 are SGHRS and YFSETQ. V lost 4 bases to trimming and J lost 3 bases, with 13 bases between them. CDR3 sequence reads: CASSGGTVKETQYF. In DNA form, the CDR3 reads TGCGCCAGCAGCGGCGGGACAGTCAAAGAGACCCAGTACTTC.

The CDR3 coding sequence is TGCGCCAGCAGCCACCGGGACACAGCCTCCTACGAGCAGTACTTC. Translation: CASSHRDTASYEQYF. This sequence joins TRBV4-1 and TRBJ2-7, with TRBD1 as a possible D gene (6 bases). Germline CDR1 reads MGHRA; CDR2 reads YSYEKL. The V end lost 3 bases, the J end lost 0 bases, and 12 bases lay between the germline ends. CDR3 length: 15 amino acids.

The J gene is TRBJ1-1, the V gene TRBV18, with D perhaps TRBD1 (5 bases). The germline CDR1 and CDR2 sequences are KGHSH and LQKENI. V gave up 1 base and J gave up 3 bases, with 12 bases separating them. This CDR3 comprises 15 residues. CDR3: CASSPQVGEDTEAFF. In nucleotides, the CDR3 is TGTGCCAGCTCACCACAGGTAGGGGAGGACACTGAAGCTTTCTTT.

This sequence joins TRBV25-1 and TRBJ1-3, with 8 bases identical to TRBD1. Losses at the gene ends were 3 bases for V and 3 bases for J; bases not matched to a gene: 4. Germline V gives CDR1 MGHDK, CDR2 SYGVNS. This CDR3 contains 15 residues. The CDR3 reads CASSELRGLGNTIYF. CDR3 DNA: TGTGCCAGCAGTGAGCTCAGGGGGCTTGGAAACACCATATATTTT.

The J gene is TRBJ1-4, the V gene TRBV9, with 9 bases aligning to TRBD1. The length of the CDR3 is 16 residues. The ends lost 3 bases at V and 6 bases at J; junction bases unmatched: 9. Per the germline V gene, CDR1 is SGDLS and CDR2 is YYNGEE. The CDR3 protein is CASSEAGDRVDEKLFF. The CDR3 region has the DNA TGTGCCAGCAGCGAAGCAGGGGACAGGGTCGATGAAAAACTGTTTTTT.

The V gene is TRBV5-1, the J gene TRBJ1-2; D gene ambiguous. This CDR3 has 14 amino acids. The V gene's germline CDR1 is SGHRS and CDR2 YFSETQ. The V gene lost 0 bases and the J gene lost 7 bases, with 13 bases spanning the gap. CDR3 residues: CASSLGAGGSGYTF. The DNA for the CDR3 is TGCGCCAGCAGCTTGGGGGCTGGCGGGAGTGGCTACACCTTC.

This clone is a singleton in its sample. The chain joins TRBV2 to TRBJ2-7, with 9 bases matching TRBD1. J lost 3 bases, V lost 5 bases, and 8 bases had no gene match. The germline gives CDR1 SNHLY, CDR2 FYNNEI. This CDR3 is built from 15 residues. The CDR3 DNA reads TGTGCCAGCAGTTTACAGGGGGCTCGACTCTACGAGCAGTACTTC. As protein: CASSLQGARLYEQYF.

The chain combines TRBV6-6 with TRBJ1-5, with 7 bases fitting TRBD1. Germline loops: CDR1 MNHNY, CDR2 SVGAGI (reference sequence). J was trimmed by 9 bases and V by 6 bases; bases with no gene match: 11. The CDR3 has 14 amino acids. The CDR3 region is CASRRQGGNGPQHF. CDR3 sequence (DNA): TGTGCCAGCAGAAGACAGGGTGGTAATGGGCCCCAGCATTTT.